The rows below give T cell receptor beta chains drawn from one sample of a study of cytomegalovirus exposure and HLA in healthy donors. The table came from immunoSEQ multiplex PCR; TCRdb's copy has only in-frame clones and leaves some out. The table lists 90,000 or so clones, just under 70% of them singletons. Material: PBMCs. These receptors were taken from a man in his fifties in good health and CMV-seronegative. Both conserved end residues are part of each CDR3. The D gene is left open where the match is weak. A row's size may be missing; if present it is once, few, many or a size class.

v_gene,j_gene,d_gene,abundance,CDR3aa,CDR3nt
TRBV19,TRBJ1-6,TRBD1,once,CASNGQVDNSPLHF,TGTGCCAGTAATGGACAGGTCGATAATTCACCCCTCCACTTT
TRBV30,TRBJ1-5,.,.,CAWDRSNQPQHF,TGTGCCTGGGACAGAAGCAATCAGCCCCAGCATTTT
TRBV2,TRBJ2-1,TRBD2,.,CASGLAGYNEQFF,TGTGCCAGCGGACTAGCGGGTTACAATGAGCAGTTCTTC
TRBV5-4,TRBJ1-4,TRBD1,few,CASSWQGAREKLFF,TGTGCCAGCAGCTGGCAGGGGGCGCGTGAAAAACTGTTTTTT
TRBV6-5,TRBJ1-5,TRBD1,.,CASSWTGGQPQHF,TGTGCCAGCAGTTGGACAGGCGGTCAGCCCCAGCATTTT
TRBV2,TRBJ1-2,TRBD1,.,CASSQGAGYGYTF,TGTGCCAGCAGTCAGGGGGCAGGCTATGGCTACACCTTC
TRBV6-5,TRBJ2-3,TRBD2,.,CASSFGGEGTDTQYF,TGTGCCAGCAGTTTCGGGGGGGAGGGAACAGATACGCAGTATTTT
TRBV7-9,TRBJ2-1,TRBD1,.,CASSPGGGSSYNEQFF,TGTGCCAGCAGCCCAGGGGGCGGAAGCTCCTACAATGAGCAGTTCTTC
TRBV18,TRBJ1-5,.,.,CASSPLQGAQPQHF,TGTGCCAGCTCACCACTACAGGGAGCTCAGCCCCAGCATTTT
TRBV6-6,TRBJ2-3,TRBD2,.,CASGSGGASDTQYF,TGTGCCAGCGGAAGCGGGGGGGCTTCAGATACGCAGTATTTT
TRBV2,TRBJ2-3,.,.,CALNTQYF,TGTGCCTTAAATACGCAGTATTTT
TRBV6-6,TRBJ1-3,TRBD1,.,CASRTGTGSSGNTIYF,TGTGCCAGCAGGACCGGGACAGGGAGCTCTGGAAACACCATATATTTT
TRBV9,TRBJ1-2,.,.,CASSVDRHPTGGYTF,TGTGCCAGCAGCGTAGATCGACACCCTACCGGCGGCTACACCTTC
TRBV4-2,TRBJ1-2,.,.,CASSQEGGGYTF,TGTGCCAGCAGCCAAGAAGGGGGTGGCTACACCTTC
TRBV19,TRBJ2-1,TRBD2,.,CASSTGPGLAGAGEQFF,TGTGCCAGTAGTACCGGACCGGGACTAGCGGGAGCAGGCGAGCAGTTCTTC
TRBV7-2,TRBJ2-1,TRBD2,.,CASSLGLGRDWANEQFF,TGTGCCAGCAGCTTAGGGCTCGGGAGGGACTGGGCCAATGAGCAGTTCTTC
TRBV4-2,TRBJ2-5,TRBD2,.,CASSQLAGGPGTQYF,TGTGCCAGCAGCCAACTAGCGGGGGGGCCAGGGACCCAGTACTTC
TRBV15,TRBJ2-3,.,.,CATRRGGASTDTQYF,TGTGCCACCAGGAGAGGCGGGGCTAGCACAGATACGCAGTATTTT
TRBV27,TRBJ1-6,.,few,CASSVRGYSPLHF,TGTGCCAGCAGCGTCAGGGGATATTCACCCCTCCACTTT
TRBV4-2,TRBJ2-1,.,.,CASSLQARLAGVEQFF,TGTGCCAGCAGCCTGCAGGCGAGGCTAGCCGGGGTCGAGCAGTTCTTC
TRBV6-5,TRBJ2-7,.,many,CASSTSGGAFEQYF,TGTGCCAGCAGTACCTCGGGGGGCGCGTTCGAGCAGTACTTC
TRBV6-5,TRBJ1-3,.,.,CASSYDGQTAGNTIYF,TGTGCCAGCAGTTACGATGGACAGACCGCTGGAAACACCATATATTTT